This T cell receptor (beta chain) was retrieved from a study of T-cell memory formation after mild COVID-19. Whole-study context: TCR clusters showed largely donor specificity.

With 5 bases clipped from V and 4 bases from J, the junction kept 10 bases outside the gene matches. Germline-derived CDR1 and CDR2 are SGHTA and FQGNSA. The CDR3 is made up of 15 amino acids. TCRdb recomputed calls from the 5' RACE reads with MiXCR, one row per CDR3 protein. The sample holds about 240,000 distinct CDR3 sequences, around a tenth seen once. This clonotype has just a few counts. Its target is unknown. Broader study findings: The authors did not confirm SARS-CoV-2 specificity of second-wave clones peaking day 37.

This sequence joins TRBV7-2 and TRBJ2-5; 7 bases match TRBD2. The source of this sequence is a man between 18 and 35 years old who had mild COVID-19 (a few samples of this study predate the infection). Cell type and time point are not known. Sequencing was performed on PBMCs or a T cell subset sorted from them (not recorded which). The CDR3 DNA reads as TGTGCCAGCAGCCCGAGGCGGGGGTCCAGAGAGACCCAGTACTTC. It yields the protein CASSPRRGSRETQYF.